This TCR beta chain is from a study of T cell changes during pregnancy in multiple sclerosis. In germline, CDR1 is SGHNT, CDR2 YENEEA. This CDR3 contains 15 residues. The trim removed 5 bases at V and 5 bases at J, leaving 10 bases unmatched. Generated by immunoSEQ multiplex PCR, the TCRdb table keeps only in-frame clones and is missing some. The sample contains tens of thousands of clones, about nine tenths of which appear only once. The chain couples TRBV11-3 to TRBJ2-5; TRBD1 matches at 8 bases. The sample was CD4+ T cells from peripheral blood mononuclear cells, taken before pregnancy. The TCR comes from a female donor with multiple sclerosis, enrolled in a pregnancy study. In DNA form, the CDR3 reads TGTGCCAGCAGCCTGGGCAGGGGGCTTATGGAGACCCAGTACTTC. Its translation is CASSLGRGLMETQYF.